This TCR beta chain comes out of a study of blood T cell repertoires in COVID-19. Study-level background: Specimens from acute and convalescent COVID-19 originated in the United States, Italy and Spain.

In germline, CDR1 is LGHNA, CDR2 YNFKEQ. The CDR3 covers 16 residues. V shed 1 base and J shed 3 bases, with 16 bases lying between them. TCRdb's copy holds only in-frame clones and misses some; the assay was immunoSEQ multiplex PCR. The data contain roughly 200,000 clones, roughly 88% of them singletons. Material for sequencing was peripheral blood. The chain joins TRBV4-2 to TRBJ2-7; D perhaps matches TRBD2 (7 bases). The receptor's source is a human donor with active or convalescent COVID-19. The donor label of this sample is uncertain. The CDR3 DNA follows: TGTGCCAGCAGCCAAGTAGAAAGGGGGGGTCTCTACGAGCAGTACTTC. This gives the protein CASSQVERGGLYEQYF.